This T cell receptor beta chain originates from a study of post-analysis software for immune sequencing data. TCR beta cDNA libraries included unique molecular identifiers. TCRdb itself ran the PCR reads through MiXCR, one entry per CDR3 protein. The table has about 500,000 distinct CDR3 sequences, approximately 45% seen once. Notes on this clonotype: Its antigen is as yet unknown.

CDR1 and CDR2 (germline): SGHAT, FQNNGV. This CDR3 is 13 amino acids long. Study outcomes and limitations: Roughly five TRBV segments were more frequent in patients than controls; TRBV5-6, TRBV5-1 and TRBV20-1 belonged to this group.

The receptor comes from a girl between 10 and 17 years old with multiple sclerosis. The V and J genes are TRBV11-2 and TRBJ2-7, with D unclear. The J call is uncertain, as TRBJ2-5 better fits the DNA end. Sequenced: blood. The CDR3 coding sequence is TGTGCCAGCAGCACACAAGAAGTTGAGACCCAGTACTTC. As protein: CASSTQEVETQYF.